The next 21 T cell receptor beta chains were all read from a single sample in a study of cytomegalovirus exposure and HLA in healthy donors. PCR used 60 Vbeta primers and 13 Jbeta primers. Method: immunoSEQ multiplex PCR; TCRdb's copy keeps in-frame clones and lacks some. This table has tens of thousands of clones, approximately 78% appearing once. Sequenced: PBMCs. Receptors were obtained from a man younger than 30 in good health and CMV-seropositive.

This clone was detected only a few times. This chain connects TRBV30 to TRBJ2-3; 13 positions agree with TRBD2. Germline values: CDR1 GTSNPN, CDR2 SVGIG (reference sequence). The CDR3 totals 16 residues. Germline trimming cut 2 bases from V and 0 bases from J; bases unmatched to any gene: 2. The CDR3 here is CAWSLGLAGSTDTQYF. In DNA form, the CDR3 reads TGTGCCTGGAGTCTGGGACTAGCGGGGAGCACAGATACGCAGTATTTT. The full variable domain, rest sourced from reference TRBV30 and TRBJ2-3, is SQTIHQWPATLVQPVGSPLSLECTVEGTSNPNLYWYRQAAGRGLQLLFYSVGIGQISSEVPQNLSASRPQDRQFILSSKKLLLSDSGFYLCAWSLGLAGSTDTQYFGPGTRLTVL.

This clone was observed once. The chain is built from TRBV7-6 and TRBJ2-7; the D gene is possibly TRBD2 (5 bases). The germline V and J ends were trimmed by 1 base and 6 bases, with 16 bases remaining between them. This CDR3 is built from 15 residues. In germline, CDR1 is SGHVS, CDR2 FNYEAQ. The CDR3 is CASSLVRAPALEQYF. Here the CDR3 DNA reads TGTGCCAGCAGCTTAGTGCGGGCCCCAGCCCTCGAGCAGTACTTC.

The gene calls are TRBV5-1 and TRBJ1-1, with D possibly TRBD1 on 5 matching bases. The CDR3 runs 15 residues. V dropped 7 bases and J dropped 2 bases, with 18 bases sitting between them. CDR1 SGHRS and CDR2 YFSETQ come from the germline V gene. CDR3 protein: CASLYIPGTNTEAFF. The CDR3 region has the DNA TGCGCCAGCCTCTACATCCCGGGGACTAACACTGAAGCTTTCTTT.

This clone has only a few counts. The CDR3, as DNA: TGTGCCAGCAGTTTTCGGACTCTCGATCTCGACGAGCAGTACTTC. It specifies CASSFRTLDLDEQYF. The genes are TRBV28 and TRBJ2-7, with D possibly matching TRBD2 (5 bases). CDR1 and CDR2 (germline): MDHEN, SYDVKM. The length of the CDR3 is 15 residues. V shed 3 bases and J shed 5 bases, with 17 bases lying between them.

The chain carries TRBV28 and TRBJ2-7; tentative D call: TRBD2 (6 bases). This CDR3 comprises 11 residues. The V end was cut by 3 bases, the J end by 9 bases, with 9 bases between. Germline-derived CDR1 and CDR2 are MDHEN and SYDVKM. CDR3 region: CASSLGDWQYF. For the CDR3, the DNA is TGTGCCAGCAGTTTGGGGGACTGGCAGTACTTC.

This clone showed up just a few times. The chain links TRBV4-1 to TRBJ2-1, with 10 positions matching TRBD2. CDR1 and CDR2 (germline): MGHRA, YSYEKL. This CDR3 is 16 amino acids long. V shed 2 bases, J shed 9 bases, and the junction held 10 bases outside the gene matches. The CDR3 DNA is TGCGCCAGCAGCCAAACGTTCCAGCGGGGGGGCCGTGAGCAGTTCTTC. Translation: CASSQTFQRGGREQFF.

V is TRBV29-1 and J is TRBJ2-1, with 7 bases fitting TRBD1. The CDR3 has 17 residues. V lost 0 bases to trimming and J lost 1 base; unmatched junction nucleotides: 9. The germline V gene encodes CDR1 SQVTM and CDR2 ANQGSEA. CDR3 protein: CSVEDLTGRSSYNEQFF. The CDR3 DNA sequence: TGCAGCGTTGAAGACCTGACAGGGCGCTCTTCCTACAATGAGCAGTTCTTC.

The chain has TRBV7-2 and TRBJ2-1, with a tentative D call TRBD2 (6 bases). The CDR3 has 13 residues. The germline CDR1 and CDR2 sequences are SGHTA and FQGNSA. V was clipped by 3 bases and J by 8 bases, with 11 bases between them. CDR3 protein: CASSFGTGDEQFF. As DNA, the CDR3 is TGTGCCAGCAGCTTTGGTACGGGGGATGAGCAGTTCTTC.

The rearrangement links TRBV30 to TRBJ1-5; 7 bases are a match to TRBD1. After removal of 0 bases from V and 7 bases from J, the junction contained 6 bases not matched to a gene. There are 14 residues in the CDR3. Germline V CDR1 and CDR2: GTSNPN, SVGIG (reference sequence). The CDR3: CAWSVQGKLQPQHF. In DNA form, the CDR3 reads TGTGCCTGGAGTGTACAGGGGAAACTCCAGCCCCAGCATTTT. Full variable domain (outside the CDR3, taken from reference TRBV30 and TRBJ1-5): SQTIHQWPATLVQPVGSPLSLECTVEGTSNPNLYWYRQAAGRGLQLLFYSVGIGQISSEVPQNLSASRPQDRQFILSSKKLLLSDSGFYLCAWSVQGKLQPQHFGDGTRLSIL.

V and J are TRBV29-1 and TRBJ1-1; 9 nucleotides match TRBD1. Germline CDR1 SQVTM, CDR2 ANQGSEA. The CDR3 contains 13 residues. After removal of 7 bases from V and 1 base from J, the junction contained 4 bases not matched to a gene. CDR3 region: CSADRGTNTEAFF. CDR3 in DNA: TGCAGCGCGGACAGGGGAACGAACACTGAAGCTTTCTTT.

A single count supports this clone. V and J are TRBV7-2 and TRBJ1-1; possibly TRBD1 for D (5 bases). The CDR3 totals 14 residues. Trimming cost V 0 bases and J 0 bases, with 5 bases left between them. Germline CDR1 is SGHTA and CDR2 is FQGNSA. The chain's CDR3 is CASSLADMNTEAFF. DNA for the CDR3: TGTGCCAGCAGCTTAGCGGACATGAACACTGAAGCTTTCTTT. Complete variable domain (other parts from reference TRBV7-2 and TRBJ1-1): GAGVSQSPSNKVTEKGKDVELRCDPISGHTALYWYRQSLGQGLEFLIYFQGNSAPDKSGLPSDRFSAERTGGSVSTLTIQRTQQEDSAVYLCASSLADMNTEAFFGQGTRLTVV.

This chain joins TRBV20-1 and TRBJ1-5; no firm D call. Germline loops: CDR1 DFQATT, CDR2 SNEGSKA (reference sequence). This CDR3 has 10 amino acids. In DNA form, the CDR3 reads TGCCCTCGGGTGGATCAGCCCCAGCATTTT. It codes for CPRVDQPQHF.

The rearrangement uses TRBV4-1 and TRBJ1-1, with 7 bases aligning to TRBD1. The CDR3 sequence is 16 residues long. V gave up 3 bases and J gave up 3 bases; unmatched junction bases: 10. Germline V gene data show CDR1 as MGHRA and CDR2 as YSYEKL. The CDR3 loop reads CASSQVPGQTYTEAFF. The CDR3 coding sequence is TGCGCCAGCAGCCAGGTTCCGGGACAGACTTACACTGAAGCTTTCTTT.

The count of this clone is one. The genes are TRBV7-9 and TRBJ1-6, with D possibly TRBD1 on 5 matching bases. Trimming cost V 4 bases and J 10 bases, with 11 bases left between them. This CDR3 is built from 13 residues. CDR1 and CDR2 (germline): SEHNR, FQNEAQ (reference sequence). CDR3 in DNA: TGTGCCAGCAGCTACGAAGGGGTATCACCCCTCCACTTT. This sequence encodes CASSYEGVSPLHF. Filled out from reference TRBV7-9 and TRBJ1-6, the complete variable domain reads DTGVSQNPRHKITKRGQNVTFRCDPISEHNRLYWYRQTLGQGPEFLTYFQNEAQLEKSRLLSDRFSAERPKGSFSTLEIQRTEQGDSAMYLCASSYEGVSPLHFGNGTRLTVT.

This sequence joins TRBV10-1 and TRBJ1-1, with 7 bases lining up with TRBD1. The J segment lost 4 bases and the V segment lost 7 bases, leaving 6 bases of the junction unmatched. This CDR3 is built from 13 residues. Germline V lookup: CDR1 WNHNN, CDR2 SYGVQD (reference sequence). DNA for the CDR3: TGCGCCAGCACCCTAGCAGGGGGCACTGAAGCTTTCTTT. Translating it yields CASTLAGGTEAFF.

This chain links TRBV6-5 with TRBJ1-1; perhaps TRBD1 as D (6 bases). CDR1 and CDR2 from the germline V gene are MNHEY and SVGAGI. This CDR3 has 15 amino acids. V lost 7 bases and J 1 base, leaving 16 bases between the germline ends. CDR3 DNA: TGTGCCAGCATTAAACCAGGGGCAACGAACACTGAAGCTTTCTTT. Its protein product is CASIKPGATNTEAFF.

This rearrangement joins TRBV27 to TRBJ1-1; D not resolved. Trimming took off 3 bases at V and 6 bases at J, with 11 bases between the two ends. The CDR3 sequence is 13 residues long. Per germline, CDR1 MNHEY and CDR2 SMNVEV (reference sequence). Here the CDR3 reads CASSFERRAEAFF. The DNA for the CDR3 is TGTGCCAGCAGTTTCGAGCGGCGCGCTGAAGCTTTCTTT.

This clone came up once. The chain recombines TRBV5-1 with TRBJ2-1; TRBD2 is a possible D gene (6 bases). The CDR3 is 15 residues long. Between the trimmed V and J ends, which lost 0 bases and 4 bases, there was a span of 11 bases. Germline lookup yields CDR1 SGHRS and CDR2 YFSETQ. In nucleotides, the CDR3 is TGCGCCAGCAGCTTGGCGGGAGACCGGTACAATGAGCAGTTCTTC. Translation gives CASSLAGDRYNEQFF.

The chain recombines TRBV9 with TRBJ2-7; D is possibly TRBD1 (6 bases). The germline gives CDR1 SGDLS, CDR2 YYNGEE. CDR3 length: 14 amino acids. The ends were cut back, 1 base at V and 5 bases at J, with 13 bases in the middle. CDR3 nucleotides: TGTGCCAGCAGCGTAACGACAGGCAGGGACGAGCAGTACTTC. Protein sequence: CASSVTTGRDEQYF.

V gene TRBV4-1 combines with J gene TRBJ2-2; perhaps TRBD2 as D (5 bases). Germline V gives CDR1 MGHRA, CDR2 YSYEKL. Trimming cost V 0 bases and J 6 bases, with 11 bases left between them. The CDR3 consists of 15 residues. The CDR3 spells CASSQDTRLAGELFF. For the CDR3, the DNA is TGCGCCAGCAGCCAAGATACTAGGCTGGCCGGGGAGCTGTTTTTT.

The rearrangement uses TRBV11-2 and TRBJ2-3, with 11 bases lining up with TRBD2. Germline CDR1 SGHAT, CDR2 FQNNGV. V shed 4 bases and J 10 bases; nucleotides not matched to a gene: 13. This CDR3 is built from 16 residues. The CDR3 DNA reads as TGTGCCAGCAGCTCGTCCTTACTAGCGGGAGTAGGCGCGCAGTATTTT. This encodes CASSSSLLAGVGAQYF.